The text below deals with one TCR beta chain. Its antigen remains unidentified. The sample is drawn from a study of CD8 T cells in ankylosing spondylitis. The CDR3 spans 14 residues. The V and J ends lost 6 bases and 6 bases, in that order; junction bases with no gene match: 14. Germline V gene data show CDR1 as SQVTM and CDR2 as ANQGSEA. MiXCR, run by TCRdb on the 5' RACE reads, gives a single entry per CDR3 protein. This table has 210,000 or so distinct CDR3 sequences, 25% to 30% appearing once. General study findings and limits: Certain motif variants had earlier appeared in reactive arthritis synovial fluid and blood. Characteristic of ankylosing spondylitis blood, it appeared, was a TCR beta motif comprising about eight highly homologous variants.

This receptor was identified in a male donor with ankylosing spondylitis or in good health (not recorded which). The chain links TRBV29-1 to TRBJ2-7; 7 nucleotides match TRBD2. The sample consisted of blood, either unsorted or a sorted T cell fraction (not recorded which). In DNA form, the CDR3 reads TGCAGCGTCGGAGGTGGAGCGGGATACTTCGAGCAGTACTTC. Translation: CSVGGGAGYFEQYF.